The next 16 T cell receptor beta chains were all read from a single sample in a study of Graves' ophthalmopathy and Graves' hyperthyroidism. CDR3 regions of TCR beta were amplified from RNA transcripts. RT-PCR with HTBI primers came first, then second-round multiplex PCR. In TCRdb, the multiplex PCR reads were re-called with MiXCR into one record per CDR3 protein. The sample includes a few hundred thousand distinct CDR3 sequences, about a sixth seen only once; the top ten take 1.6%. The sequenced sample consisted of peripheral blood. The receptors were gathered from a woman in her late teens or twenties with Graves' ophthalmopathy.

The gene calls are TRBV5-1 and TRBJ1-5; perhaps TRBD1 as D (6 bases). Germline-derived CDR1 and CDR2 are SGHRS and YFSETQ. The CDR3 sequence is 18 residues long. The V gene lost 6 bases and the J gene lost 4 bases, with 26 bases spanning the gap. The CDR3 DNA reads as TGCGCCAGCATCCCCATTAGACGAAGGACAGCCACTAATCAGCCCCAGCATTTT. Its protein is CASIPIRRRTATNQPQHF.

This clonotype was counted at least ten times. The gene calls are TRBV7-9 and TRBJ2-7, with 8 bases aligning to TRBD2. CDR1 and CDR2 (germline): SEHNR, FQNEAQ (reference sequence). There are 14 residues in the CDR3. V trimming: 5 bases; J trimming: 3 bases; junction bases outside the gene matches: 6. CDR3 region: CASSPSGGDYEQYF. CDR3 DNA sequence: TGTGCCAGCAGCCCCAGCGGGGGCGACTACGAGCAGTACTTC. Full variable domain (outside the CDR3, taken from reference TRBV7-9 and TRBJ2-7): DTGVSQNPRHKITKRGQNVTFRCDPISEHNRLYWYRQTLGQGPEFLTYFQNEAQLEKSRLLSDRFSAERPKGSFSTLEIQRTEQGDSAMYLCASSPSGGDYEQYFGPGTRLTVT.

This sequence joins TRBV28 and TRBJ2-4, with 8 positions matching TRBD1. The CDR3 spans 16 residues. The V and J ends lost 2 bases and 3 bases, in that order; junction bases with no gene match: 6. Germline loops: CDR1 MDHEN, CDR2 SYDVKM. As DNA, the CDR3 is TGTGCCAGCAGTTTACCGACAGGGGTTAGCAAAAACATTCAGTACTTC. It is translated as CASSLPTGVSKNIQYF.

Ten or more counts support this clonotype. The V gene is TRBV5-1, the J gene TRBJ1-2; D may be TRBD1 (6 bases). Germline CDR1 reads SGHRS; CDR2 reads YFSETQ. The CDR3 has 14 amino acids. V lost 0 bases to trimming and J lost 4 bases, with 10 bases between them. The CDR3 is CASSLEGGPYGYTF. The CDR3 DNA reads TGCGCCAGCAGCTTGGAGGGGGGCCCCTATGGCTACACCTTC. The whole variable domain, remainder taken from reference TRBV5-1 and TRBJ1-2, is KAGVTQTPRYLIKTRGQQVTLSCSPISGHRSVSWYQQTPGQGLQFLFEYFSETQRNKGNFPGRFSGRQFSNSRSEMNVSTLELGDSALYLCASSLEGGPYGYTFGSGTRLTVV.

This clonotype was counted at least ten times. V gene TRBV18 combines with J gene TRBJ1-5, with 7 nucleotides matching TRBD1. The CDR3 has 14 residues. The V gene end was trimmed by 5 bases and the J gene end by 4 bases; junction bases not matched to a gene: 5. The germline V gene encodes CDR1 KGHSH and CDR2 LQKENI. The CDR3, as DNA: TGTGCCAGCTCAAGGGGGCAGTTGAATCAGCCCCAGCATTTT. This gives the protein CASSRGQLNQPQHF.

The chain recombines TRBV12-3 or TRBV12-4 with TRBJ2-7; either TRBD1 or TRBD2 may fit D (5 bases each). There are 14 residues in the CDR3. The germline V and J ends were trimmed by 5 bases and 6 bases, with 17 bases remaining between them. The CDR3 DNA reads TGTGCCAGCAGTCCTCCCCTCCTTGGGGGCGAGCAGTACTTC. Translating gives CASSPPLLGGEQYF.

This clonotype has just a few counts. The chain couples TRBV6-2 or TRBV6-3 to TRBJ2-2, with D tentatively TRBD1 or TRBD2 (6 bases each). The V gene lost 5 bases and the J gene lost 4 bases, with 23 bases spanning the gap. The CDR3 runs to 18 residues. Germline V gives CDR1 MNHEY, CDR2 SVGEGT. The CDR3 nucleotides are TGTGCCAGCAGTACCTGGCTGGACAGCCGGGGGAGCACCGGGGAGCTGTTTTTT. Encoded protein: CASSTWLDSRGSTGELFF.

Many counts were recorded for this clonotype. The chain links TRBV7-2 to TRBJ2-7, with D tentatively TRBD1 (6 bases). CDR1 and CDR2 (germline): SGHTA, FQGNSA. The CDR3 contains 14 residues. V was trimmed by 10 bases and J by 2 bases, leaving 18 bases between them. CDR3 coding DNA: TGTGCCACTACTCGTACAGGGCTTCCCTACGAGCAGTACTTC. It specifies CATTRTGLPYEQYF. Full variable domain (rest looked up from reference TRBV7-2 and TRBJ2-7): GAGVSQSPSNKVTEKGKDVELRCDPISGHTALYWYRQSLGQGLEFLIYFQGNSAPDKSGLPSDRFSAERTGGSVSTLTIQRTQQEDSAVYLCATTRTGLPYEQYFGPGTRLTVT.

Ten or more counts support this clonotype. A much larger clone lies a single base off, so this may be a read error. The chain carries TRBV12-3 or TRBV12-4 and TRBJ2-7, with 10 bases identical to TRBD1. The CDR3 extends over 14 amino acids. CDR3: CVSSRTGGVHEQYF. For the CDR3, the DNA is TGTGTCAGCAGCCGGACAGGGGGTGTACACGAGCAGTACTTC.

This clonotype was seen many times. This chain joins TRBV4-1 and TRBJ2-7, with D possibly being TRBD1 (7 bases). CDR3 length: 15 amino acids. Trimming shortened V by 1 base and J by 10 bases, and 20 bases separated the two germline ends. Germline assignment: CDR1 MGHRA and CDR2 YSYEKL. In DNA form, the CDR3 reads TGCGCCAGCAGCCAAGCTGACAGGGAGGCAGACCAACAGTACTTC. Its protein product is CASSQADREADQQYF.

This clonotype was seen ten or more times. This chain links TRBV9 with TRBJ2-5; TRBD2 matches at 9 bases. Germline CDR1 reads SGDLS; CDR2 reads YYNGEE. The CDR3 sequence is 15 residues long. After removal of 7 bases from V and 4 bases from J, the junction contained 11 bases not matched to a gene. This CDR3 reads CASARGGGAGETQYF. The CDR3 DNA is TGTGCCAGCGCAAGGGGCGGGGGGGCCGGAGAGACCCAGTACTTC. Full variable domain (rest looked up from reference TRBV9 and TRBJ2-5): DSGVTQTPKHLITATGQRVTLRCSPRSGDLSVYWYQQSLDQGLQFLIQYYNGEERAKGNILERFSAQQFPDLHSELNLSSLELGDSALYFCASARGGGAGETQYFGPGTRLLVL.

This clonotype was counted at least ten times. The V gene is TRBV28, the J gene TRBJ2-6; 8 bases agree with TRBD1. The CDR3 totals 14 residues. Per the germline V gene, CDR1 is MDHEN and CDR2 is SYDVKM. V lost 11 bases, J lost 3 bases, and 6 bases stayed unmatched. CDR3 nucleotide sequence: TGTGCCGCAGGGGGCGCTGTTGGGGCCAACGTCCTGACTTTC. Translating it yields CAAGGAVGANVLTF.

This clonotype was detected many times. This chain uses TRBV5-4 with TRBJ2-5; TRBD2 is a possible D gene (6 bases). Trimming took 1 base from V and 1 from J, leaving 11 bases between them. Germline-derived CDR1 and CDR2 are SGHNT and YYREEE (reference sequence). The CDR3 covers 15 residues. The CDR3 region is CASSLSLALQETQYF. The CDR3 DNA follows: TGTGCCAGCAGCTTGTCACTAGCCCTCCAAGAGACCCAGTACTTC.

This clonotype was detected ten times or more. This chain uses TRBV5-6 with TRBJ2-2, with 12 bases fitting TRBD2. Losses at the gene ends were 6 bases for V and 2 bases for J; bases not matched to a gene: 5. The CDR3 loop spans 16 amino acids. The germline V gene has CDR1 SGHDT and CDR2 YYEEEE. CDR3 sequence: CASKLAGGLNTGELFF. CDR3 DNA: TGTGCCAGCAAACTAGCGGGAGGCCTAAACACCGGGGAGCTGTTTTTT.

The genes are TRBV20-1 and TRBJ1-1; D gene uncertain. Germline CDR1 and CDR2: DFQATT and SNEGSKA (reference sequence). The germline V and J ends were trimmed by 6 bases and 0 bases, with 11 bases remaining between them. CDR3 size: 13 residues. CDR3 DNA: TGCAGTGCACGGGTGACATTGAACACTGAAGCTTTCTTT. Protein sequence: CSARVTLNTEAFF.

The CDR3 bases are TGTGCCAGCAGGCGGGGGGCGAGTCAGCCCCAGCATTTT. This gives the protein CASRRGASQPQHF. The chain uses TRBV6-2 or TRBV6-3 and TRBJ1-5, with a tentative D call TRBD1 (6 bases). The ends were cut back, 6 bases at V and 6 bases at J, with 12 bases in the middle. CDR3 length: 13 amino acids. The germline V gene encodes CDR1 MNHEY and CDR2 SVGEGT.